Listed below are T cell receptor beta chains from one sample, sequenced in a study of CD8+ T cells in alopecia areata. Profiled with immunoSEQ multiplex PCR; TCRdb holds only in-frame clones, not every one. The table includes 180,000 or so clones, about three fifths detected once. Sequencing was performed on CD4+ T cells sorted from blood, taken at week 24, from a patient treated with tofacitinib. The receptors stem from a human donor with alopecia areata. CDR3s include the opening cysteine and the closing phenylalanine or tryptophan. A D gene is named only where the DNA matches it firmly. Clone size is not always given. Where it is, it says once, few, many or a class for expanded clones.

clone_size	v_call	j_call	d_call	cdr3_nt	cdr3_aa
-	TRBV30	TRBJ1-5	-	TGTGCCTGGAGTGTAGCAGCACGCCAGCCCCAGCATTTT	CAWSVAARQPQHF
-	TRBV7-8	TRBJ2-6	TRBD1	TGTGCCAGCAGCTCCCGGGACAGCCCCCCTGGGGCCAACGTCCTGACTTTC	CASSSRDSPPGANVLTF
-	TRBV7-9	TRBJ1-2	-	TGTGCCAGCAGCCTCGGGGCAGGGCGGGCCTTC	CASSLGAGRAF
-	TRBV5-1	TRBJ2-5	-	TGCGCCAGCAGCCTCTCAGGGGAGGAGACCCAGTACTTC	CASSLSGEETQYF
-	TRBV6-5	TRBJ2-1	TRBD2	TGTGCCAGCAGCGGACCGGGACTAGTCAACAATGAGCAGTTCTTC	CASSGPGLVNNEQFF
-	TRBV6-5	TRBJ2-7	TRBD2	TGTGCCAGCAGTTACCGGGAGGGCACCTACGAGCAGTACTTC	CASSYREGTYEQYF
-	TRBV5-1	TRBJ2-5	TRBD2	TGCGCCAGCAGCCGGGAGGGCCTCCAAGAGACCCAGTACTTC	CASSREGLQETQYF
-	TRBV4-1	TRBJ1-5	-	TGCGCCAGCAGCCAAGTGGGTAGCAATCAGCCCCAGCATTTT	CASSQVGSNQPQHF
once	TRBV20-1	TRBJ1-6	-	TGCAGTGCTAGTGATTCACCCCTCCACTTT	CSASDSPLHF
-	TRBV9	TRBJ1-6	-	TGTGCCAGCAGCCCGCGGGGGAGGTCACCCCTCCACTTT	CASSPRGRSPLHF
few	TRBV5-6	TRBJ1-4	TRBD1	TGTGCCAGCAGCGGTGACGGGACAGGGGGCGAAAAACTGTTTTTT	CASSGDGTGGEKLFF
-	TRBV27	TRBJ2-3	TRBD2	TGTGCCAGCACCACAGCGGGGGGGCGTACAGATACGCAGTATTTT	CASTTAGGRTDTQYF
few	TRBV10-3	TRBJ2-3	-	TGTGCCATCAGAAGAAGGACCGATAGCACAGATACGCAGTATTTT	CAIRRRTDSTDTQYF
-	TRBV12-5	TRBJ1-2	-	TGTGCTAGTTCTATGGGGGAAAGGGGCTACACCTTC	CASSMGERGYTF
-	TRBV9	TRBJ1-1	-	TGTGCCAGCAGCCGAGGACGTGACGCTGAAGCTTTCTTT	CASSRGRDAEAFF
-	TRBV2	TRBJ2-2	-	TGTGCCAGCAGCCGGGACATATCGAACACCGGGGAGCTGTTTTTT	CASSRDISNTGELFF
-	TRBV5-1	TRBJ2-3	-	TGCGCCAGCAGCTTGGACGGGGGATACACAGATACGCAGTATTTT	CASSLDGGYTDTQYF
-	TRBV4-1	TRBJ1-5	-	TGCGCCAGCAGCCAAGTTGGAGGAAATCAGCCCCAGCATTTT	CASSQVGGNQPQHF
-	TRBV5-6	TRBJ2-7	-	TGTGCCAGCAGCCGCCCTAGGACTACCGTGGAGCAGTACTTC	CASSRPRTTVEQYF
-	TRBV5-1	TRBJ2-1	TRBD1	TGCGCCAGCAGCTTTTCTCTTTACGGGACAGACAATGAGCAGTTCTTC	CASSFSLYGTDNEQFF
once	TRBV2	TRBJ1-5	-	TGTGCCAGCAGCGATCGCGGGTATGGAAGTCAGCCCCAGCATTTT	CASSDRGYGSQPQHF
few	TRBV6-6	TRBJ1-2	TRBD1	TGTGCCAGCAGTACAGGGGGCCGCTATGGCTACACCTTC	CASSTGGRYGYTF
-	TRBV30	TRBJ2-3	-	TGTGCCTGGAGTGTAGGCGGCCGCACAGATACGCAGTATTTT	CAWSVGGRTDTQYF
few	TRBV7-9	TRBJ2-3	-	TGCGCCAGCAGCCAAGGGGTAGCGAACACAGATACGCAGTATTTT	CASSQGVANTDTQYF
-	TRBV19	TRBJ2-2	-	TGTGCCAGTAGTATGGGTTTCATTCCAGGGGACACCGGGGAGCTGTTTTTT	CASSMGFIPGDTGELFF
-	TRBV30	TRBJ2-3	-	TGTGCCTGGAGTGTACAGAACACAGATACGCAGTATTTT	CAWSVQNTDTQYF
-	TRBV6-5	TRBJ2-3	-	TGTGCCAGCAGGAGACAGTACCCCACAGATACGCAGTATTTT	CASRRQYPTDTQYF
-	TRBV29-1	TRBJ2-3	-	TGCAGCGGAGACAGGGACAGCGGGGGCGATACGCAGTATTTT	CSGDRDSGGDTQYF
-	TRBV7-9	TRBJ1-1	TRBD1	TGTGCCAGCAGCTCCGCAGGGGGTAACGCTGAAGCTTTCTTT	CASSSAGGNAEAFF
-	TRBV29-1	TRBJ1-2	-	TGCAGCGTTGAGTGGAGCTATGGCTACACCTTC	CSVEWSYGYTF
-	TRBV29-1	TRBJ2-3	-	TGCAGCGTTGAGGCGGGCGGGAGCACAGATACGCAGTATTTT	CSVEAGGSTDTQYF
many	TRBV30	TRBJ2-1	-	TGTGCCTGGAGTGAAAGCGTTAATGAGCAGTTCTTC	CAWSESVNEQFF
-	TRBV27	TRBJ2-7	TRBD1	TGTGCCAGCCGCTATGTACAGGGGGGACACGAGCAGTACTTC	CASRYVQGGHEQYF
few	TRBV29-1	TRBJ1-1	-	TGCAGCGTTGAAGAGGGACGAGAGGGCACTGAAGCTTTCTTT	CSVEEGREGTEAFF
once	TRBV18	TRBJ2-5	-	TGTGCCAGCTCAAGGGCAGCCTCACAAGAGACCCAGTACTTC	CASSRAASQETQYF
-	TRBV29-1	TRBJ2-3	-	TGCAGCGTTGAAGGAGGGGAGAGAGGGCAGTATTTT	CSVEGGERGQYF
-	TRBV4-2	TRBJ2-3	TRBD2	TGTGCCAGCAGCCAAGATCTTGGAGCGGGGGGGCTAAGTGGCACAGATACGCAGTATTTT	CASSQDLGAGGLSGTDTQYF
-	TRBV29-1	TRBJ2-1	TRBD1	TGCAGCGCGCGTGCGACAGGGATAGCGTACAATGAGCAGTTCTTC	CSARATGIAYNEQFF
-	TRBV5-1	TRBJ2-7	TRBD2	TGCGCCAGCAGCTCTACAACTAGCGGCATCGAGCAGTACTTC	CASSSTTSGIEQYF
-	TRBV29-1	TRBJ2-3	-	TGCAGCGGCACGAAGGCAGATACGCAGTATTTT	CSGTKADTQYF
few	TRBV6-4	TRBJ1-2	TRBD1	TGTGCCAGCAGTGGGACAGGGAACGGGTATGGCTACACCTTC	CASSGTGNGYGYTF
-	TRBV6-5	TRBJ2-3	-	TGTGCCAGCAGAAGCGGGACAGATACGCAGTATTTT	CASRSGTDTQYF
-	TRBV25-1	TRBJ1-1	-	TGTGCCAGCAGTCCACCGGGACGGTCTGAAGCTTTCTTT	CASSPPGRSEAFF
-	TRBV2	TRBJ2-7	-	TGTGCCAGCAAATTCGTGATCCACGAGCAGTACTTC	CASKFVIHEQYF
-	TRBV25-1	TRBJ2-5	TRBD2	TGTGCCAGCAGACTAGCGGGGACCCAGTACTTC	CASRLAGTQYF
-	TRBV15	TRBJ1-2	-	TGTGCCACCAGCAGGGCTTTTGTTAACTATGGCTACACCTTC	CATSRAFVNYGYTF
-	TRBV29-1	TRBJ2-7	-	TGCAGCGTTTCTCCAGGGTACGAGCAGTACTTC	CSVSPGYEQYF
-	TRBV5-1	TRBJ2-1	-	TGCGCCAGCAGCTTGGCTGATGCCGGGAACAATGAGCAGTTCTTC	CASSLADAGNNEQFF
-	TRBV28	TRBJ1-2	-	TGTGCCAGCAGTTTTCATCCGCGGGGCTACACCTTC	CASSFHPRGYTF
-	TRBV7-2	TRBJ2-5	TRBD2	TGTGCCAGCAGCTGGCTAGCGGGGAAAGAGACCCAGTACTTC	CASSWLAGKETQYF
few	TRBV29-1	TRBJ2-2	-	TGCAGCGTTGATTGGCGGGGTACCGGGGAGCTGTTTTTT	CSVDWRGTGELFF
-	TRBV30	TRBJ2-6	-	TGTGCCTGGAGTGTTGGTGGCCCTGGGGCCAACGTCCTGACTTTC	CAWSVGGPGANVLTF
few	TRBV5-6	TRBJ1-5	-	TGTGCCAGCAGCTTAGGAGGGAGCAATCAGCCCCAGCATTTT	CASSLGGSNQPQHF